This T cell receptor beta chain was profiled in a study of blood T cell repertoires in COVID-19. Study as a whole: There were acute and convalescent COVID-19 samples, and they came from the United States, Italy and Spain.

Method: immunoSEQ multiplex PCR; TCRdb's copy keeps in-frame clones and lacks some. Of under 200,000 clones in the sample, roughly 80% were seen once. Germline assignment: CDR1 SGHDT and CDR2 YYEEEE. Trimming removed 0 bases at V and 4 bases at J, with 2 bases between. CDR3 length: 11 residues. The chain combines TRBV5-6 with TRBJ2-7, with D unresolved. The TCR originated in a man in his 60s with acute or convalescent COVID-19. Material for sequencing was peripheral blood. CDR3 loop: CASSLAYEQYF. In DNA form, the CDR3 reads TGTGCCAGCAGCTTGGCGTACGAGCAGTACTTC.